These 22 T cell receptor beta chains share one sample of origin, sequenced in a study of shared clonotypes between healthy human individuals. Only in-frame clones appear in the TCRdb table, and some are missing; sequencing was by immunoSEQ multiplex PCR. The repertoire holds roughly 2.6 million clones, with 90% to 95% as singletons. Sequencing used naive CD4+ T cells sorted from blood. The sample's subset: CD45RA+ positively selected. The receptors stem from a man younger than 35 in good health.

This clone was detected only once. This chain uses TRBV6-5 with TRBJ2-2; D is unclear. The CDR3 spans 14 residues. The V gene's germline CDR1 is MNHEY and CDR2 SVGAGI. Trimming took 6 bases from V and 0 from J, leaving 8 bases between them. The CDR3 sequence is CASRDGANTGELFF. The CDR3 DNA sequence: TGTGCCAGCAGGGATGGGGCGAACACCGGGGAGCTGTTTTTT.

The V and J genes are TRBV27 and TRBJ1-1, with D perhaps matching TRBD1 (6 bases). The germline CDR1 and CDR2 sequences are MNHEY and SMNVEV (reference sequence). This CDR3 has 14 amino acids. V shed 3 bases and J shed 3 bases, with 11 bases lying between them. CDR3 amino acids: CASSFSRGHTEAFF. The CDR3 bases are TGTGCCAGCAGTTTTTCCAGGGGACACACTGAAGCTTTCTTT.

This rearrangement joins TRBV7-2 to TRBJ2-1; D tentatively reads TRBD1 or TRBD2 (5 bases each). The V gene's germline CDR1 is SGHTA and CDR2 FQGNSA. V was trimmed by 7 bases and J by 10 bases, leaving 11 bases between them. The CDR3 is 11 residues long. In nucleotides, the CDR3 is TGTGCCAGCAAAGAGGGGTTCGAGCAGTTCTTC. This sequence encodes CASKEGFEQFF.

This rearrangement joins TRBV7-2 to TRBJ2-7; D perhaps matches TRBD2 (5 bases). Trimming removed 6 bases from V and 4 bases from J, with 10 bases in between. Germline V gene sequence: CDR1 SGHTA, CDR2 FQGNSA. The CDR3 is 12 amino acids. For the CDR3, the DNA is TGTGCCAGCAGTTCCGGGATATACGAGCAGTACTTC. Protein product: CASSSGIYEQYF.

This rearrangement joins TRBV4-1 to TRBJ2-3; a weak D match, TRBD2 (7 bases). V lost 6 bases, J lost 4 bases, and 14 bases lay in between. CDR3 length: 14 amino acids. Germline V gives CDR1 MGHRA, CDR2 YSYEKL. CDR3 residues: CASRHPGGSDTQYF. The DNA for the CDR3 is TGCGCCAGCAGGCATCCGGGGGGCTCAGATACGCAGTATTTT.

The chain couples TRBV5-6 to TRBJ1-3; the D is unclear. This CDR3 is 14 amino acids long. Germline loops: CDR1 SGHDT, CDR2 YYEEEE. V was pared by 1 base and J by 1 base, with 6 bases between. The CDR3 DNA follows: TGTGCCAGCAGCTTGCCCACATCTGGAAACACCATATATTTT. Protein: CASSLPTSGNTIYF.

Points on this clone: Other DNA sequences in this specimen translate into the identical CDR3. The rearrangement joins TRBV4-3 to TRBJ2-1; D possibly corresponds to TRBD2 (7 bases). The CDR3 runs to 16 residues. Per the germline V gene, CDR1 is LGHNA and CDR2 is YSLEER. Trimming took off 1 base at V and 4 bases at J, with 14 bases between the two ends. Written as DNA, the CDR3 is TGCGCCAGCAGCCAAGGGGGAGGGGGACCTTACAATGAGCAGTTCTTC. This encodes CASSQGGGGPYNEQFF.

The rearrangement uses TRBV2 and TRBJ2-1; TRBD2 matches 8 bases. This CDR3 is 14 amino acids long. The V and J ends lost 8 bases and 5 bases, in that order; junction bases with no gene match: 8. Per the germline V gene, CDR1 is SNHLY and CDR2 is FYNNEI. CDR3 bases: TGTGCCAGCCGGCGGGGCGGGGGGAACAATGAGCAGTTCTTC. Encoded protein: CASRRGGGNNEQFF.

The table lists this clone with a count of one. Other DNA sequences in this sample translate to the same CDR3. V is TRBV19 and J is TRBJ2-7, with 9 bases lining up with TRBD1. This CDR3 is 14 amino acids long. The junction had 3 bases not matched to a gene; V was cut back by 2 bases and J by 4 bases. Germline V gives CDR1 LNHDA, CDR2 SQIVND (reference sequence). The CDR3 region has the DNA TGTGCCAGTAGTATAAGGGACAGGGCTTACGAGCAGTACTTC. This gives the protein CASSIRDRAYEQYF.

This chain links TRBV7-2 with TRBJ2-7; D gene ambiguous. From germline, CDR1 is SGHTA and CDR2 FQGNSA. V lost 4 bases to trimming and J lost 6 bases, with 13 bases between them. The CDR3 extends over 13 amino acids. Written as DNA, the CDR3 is TGTGCCAGCAGCTCGGGTGGGGTCGGCGAGCAGTACTTC. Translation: CASSSGGVGEQYF.

Here the CDR3 reads CASVEAGGPTDTQYF. The CDR3 region has the DNA TGTGCCAGTGTTGAAGCGGGGGGACCCACAGATACGCAGTATTTT. The chain carries TRBV28 and TRBJ2-3; 9 bases map to TRBD2. The CDR3 is made up of 15 amino acids. V shed 9 bases and J 2 bases; nucleotides not matched to a gene: 9. Germline loops: CDR1 MDHEN, CDR2 SYDVKM.

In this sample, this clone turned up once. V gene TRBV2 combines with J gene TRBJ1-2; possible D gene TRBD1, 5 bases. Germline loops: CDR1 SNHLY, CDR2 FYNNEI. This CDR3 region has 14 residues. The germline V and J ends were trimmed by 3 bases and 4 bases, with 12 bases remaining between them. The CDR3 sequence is CASSDQMDTYGYTF. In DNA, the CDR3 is TGTGCCAGCAGTGACCAGATGGACACCTATGGCTACACCTTC. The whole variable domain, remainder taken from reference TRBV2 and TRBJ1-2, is EPEVTQTPSHQVTQMGQEVILRCVPISNHLYFYWYRQILGQKVEFLVSFYNNEISEKSEIFDDQFSVERPDGSNFTLKIRSTKLEDSAMYFCASSDQMDTYGYTFGSGTRLTVV.

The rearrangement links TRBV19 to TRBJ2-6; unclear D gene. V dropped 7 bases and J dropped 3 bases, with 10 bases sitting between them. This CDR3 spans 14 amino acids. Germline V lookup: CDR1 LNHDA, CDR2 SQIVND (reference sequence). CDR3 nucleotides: TGTGCCAGTAAAGCCGCCGGTGGGGCCAACGTCCTGACTTTC. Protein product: CASKAAGGANVLTF.

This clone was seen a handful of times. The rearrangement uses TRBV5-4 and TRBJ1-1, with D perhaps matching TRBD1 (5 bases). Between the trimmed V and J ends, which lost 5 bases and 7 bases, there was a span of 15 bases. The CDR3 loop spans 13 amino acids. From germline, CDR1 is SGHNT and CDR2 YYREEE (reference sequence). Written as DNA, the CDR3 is TGTGCCAGCAGTTGGAGGGGTAGTGGTGAAGCTTTCTTT. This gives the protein CASSWRGSGEAFF.

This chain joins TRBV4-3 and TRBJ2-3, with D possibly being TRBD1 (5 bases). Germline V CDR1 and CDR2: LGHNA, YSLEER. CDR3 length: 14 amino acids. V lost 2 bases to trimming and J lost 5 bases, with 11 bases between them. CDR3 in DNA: TGCGCCAGCAGCCAAAATAGGGGCAAAGATACGCAGTATTTT. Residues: CASSQNRGKDTQYF.

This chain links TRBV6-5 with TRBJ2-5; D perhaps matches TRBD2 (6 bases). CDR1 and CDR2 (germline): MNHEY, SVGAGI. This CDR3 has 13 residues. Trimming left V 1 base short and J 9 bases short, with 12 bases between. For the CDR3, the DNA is TGTGCCAGCAGTTACTTGGGGGGATCGGCCCAGTACTTC. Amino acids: CASSYLGGSAQYF.

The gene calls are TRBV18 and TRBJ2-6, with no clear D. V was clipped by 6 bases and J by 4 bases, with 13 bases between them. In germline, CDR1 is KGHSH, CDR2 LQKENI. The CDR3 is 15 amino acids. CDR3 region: CASSNDLTGANVLTF. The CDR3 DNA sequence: TGTGCCAGCTCTAATGACCTAACAGGGGCCAACGTCCTGACTTTC.

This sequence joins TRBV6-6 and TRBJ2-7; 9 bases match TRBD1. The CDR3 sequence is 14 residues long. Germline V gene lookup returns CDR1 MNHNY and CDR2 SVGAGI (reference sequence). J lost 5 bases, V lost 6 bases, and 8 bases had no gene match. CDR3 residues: CASSGGTGLDEQYF. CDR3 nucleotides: TGTGCCAGCAGCGGGGGGACAGGGCTTGACGAGCAGTACTTC.

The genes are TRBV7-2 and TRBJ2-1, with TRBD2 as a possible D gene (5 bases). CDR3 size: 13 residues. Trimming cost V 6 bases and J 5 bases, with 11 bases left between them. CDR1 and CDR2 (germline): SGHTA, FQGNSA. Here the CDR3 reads CASRFGVNNEQFF. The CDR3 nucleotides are TGTGCCAGCAGATTCGGGGTTAACAATGAGCAGTTCTTC.

The CDR3 region is CASGLVQGSGELFF. The CDR3 bases are TGTGCTAGTGGTTTGGTACAAGGTAGCGGGGAGCTGTTTTTT. The rearrangement links TRBV12-5 to TRBJ2-2; D is unresolved. The CDR3 runs 14 residues. V dropped 0 bases and J dropped 7 bases, with 9 bases sitting between them. Germline CDR1 is LGHNT and CDR2 is FRNRAP.

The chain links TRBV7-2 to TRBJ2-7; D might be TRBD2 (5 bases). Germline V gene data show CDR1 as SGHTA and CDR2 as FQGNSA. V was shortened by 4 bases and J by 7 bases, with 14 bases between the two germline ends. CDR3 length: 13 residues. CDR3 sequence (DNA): TGTGCCAGCAGCTCAGTGACCTCGGGGGAGCAGTACTTC. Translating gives CASSSVTSGEQYF. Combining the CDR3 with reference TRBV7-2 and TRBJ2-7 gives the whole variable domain GAGVSQSPSNKVTEKGKDVELRCDPISGHTALYWYRQSLGQGLEFLIYFQGNSAPDKSGLPSDRFSAERTGGSVSTLTIQRTQQEDSAVYLCASSSVTSGEQYFGPGTRLTVT.

CDR3 bases: TGTGCCATCAGTGAGTCTAGACAGGGAGAGGGCGAAAAACTGTTTTTT. Protein sequence: CAISESRQGEGEKLFF. V and J are TRBV10-3 and TRBJ1-4, with TRBD1 matching 7 bases. The CDR3 sequence is 16 residues long. Germline assignment: CDR1 ENHRY and CDR2 SYGVKD. J gave up 8 bases and V 0 bases, and 9 bases lay outside the gene matches.